This T cell receptor beta chain appears in the sequencing data of a study of blood T cell repertoires in COVID-19. Per the study methods: Estimation of nucleated cell counts was performed using reference gene primer amplification. This table comes from immunoSEQ multiplex PCR, and its TCRdb copy is limited to in-frame clones, with some not included. V and J calls and clone size come straight from that table; D and trimming were deduced from the DNA. The sample carries 400,000 to 550,000 clones, roughly 87% recorded once. Recruits, aged roughly 18 to 95 years, lived in 24 US areas. Participant reports of clinical history set cohort assignment. Trimming at V came to 7 bases and at J to 6 bases, leaving 4 bases not matched to a gene. This CDR3 contains 13 residues. Looked up from germline, CDR1 is SEHNR and CDR2 is FQNEAQ (reference sequence).

This TCR was recovered from a woman younger than 30 with acute COVID-19. J is TRBJ1-4 and V is TRBV7-9, with TRBD1 matching 8 bases. The sample taken for sequencing was PBMCs or T cells enriched from blood (not recorded which). This CDR3 reads CASTDRDYEKLFF. The CDR3 DNA reads as TGTGCCAGCACGGACAGGGATTATGAAAAACTGTTTTTT.